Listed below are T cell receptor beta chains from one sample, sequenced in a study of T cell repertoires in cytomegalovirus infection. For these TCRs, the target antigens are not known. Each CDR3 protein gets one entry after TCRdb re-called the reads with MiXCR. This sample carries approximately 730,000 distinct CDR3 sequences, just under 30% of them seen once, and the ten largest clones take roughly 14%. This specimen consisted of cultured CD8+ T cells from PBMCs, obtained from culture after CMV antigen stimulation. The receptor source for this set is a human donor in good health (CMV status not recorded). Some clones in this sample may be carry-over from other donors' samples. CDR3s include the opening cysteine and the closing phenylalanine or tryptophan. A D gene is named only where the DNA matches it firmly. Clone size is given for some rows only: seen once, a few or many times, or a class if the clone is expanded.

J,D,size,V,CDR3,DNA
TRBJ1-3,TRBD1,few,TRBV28,CASGTMTGAIPSGNTIYF,TGTGCCAGCGGCACTATGACAGGGGCGATCCCCTCTGGAAACACCATATATTTT
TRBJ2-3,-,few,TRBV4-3,CASSQGDPYADTQYF,TGCGCCAGCAGCCAAGGGGACCCCTACGCTGATACGCAGTATTTT
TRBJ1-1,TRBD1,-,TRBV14,CASSQVRGHMNTEAFF,TGTGCCAGCAGCCAAGTAAGGGGGCACATGAACACTGAAGCTTTCTTT
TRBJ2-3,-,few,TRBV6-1,CATQGRTDTQYF,TGTGCCACACAGGGACGCACAGATACGCAGTATTTT
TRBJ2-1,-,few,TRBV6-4,CASSNPGTNRRQQFF,TGTGCCAGCAGTAACCCCGGGACAAACAGAAGGCAGCAGTTCTTC
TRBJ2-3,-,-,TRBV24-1,CATQAPAADTQYF,TGTGCCACCCAAGCCCCGGCGGCAGATACGCAGTATTTT
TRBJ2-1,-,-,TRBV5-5,CASSLEGGLINEQFF,TGTGCCAGCAGCTTGGAGGGAGGCCTTATCAATGAGCAGTTCTTC
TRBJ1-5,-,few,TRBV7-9,CASSSESGGQPQHF,TGTGCCAGCAGCTCAGAATCGGGAGGTCAGCCCCAGCATTTT
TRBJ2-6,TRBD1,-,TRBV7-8,CASSLAGQGLTF,TGTGCCAGCAGCTTAGCAGGACAGGGCCTGACTTTC
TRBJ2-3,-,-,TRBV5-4,CASSPEWGDTQYF,TGTGCCAGCAGCCCCGAATGGGGAGATACGCAGTATTTT
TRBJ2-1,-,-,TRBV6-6,CASSYAGSPSYNEQFF,TGTGCCAGCAGTTACGCGGGTTCCCCCTCCTACAATGAGCAGTTCTTC
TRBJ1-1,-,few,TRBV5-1,CASSLGWNQNTEAFF,TGCGCCAGCAGCTTGGGTTGGAACCAGAACACTGAAGCTTTCTTT
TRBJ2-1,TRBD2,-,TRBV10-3,CAIATRLAGSSYNEQFF,TGTGCCATAGCAACACGACTAGCGGGAAGCTCCTACAATGAGCAGTTCTTC
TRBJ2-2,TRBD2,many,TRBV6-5,CASSYTGSGGTGELFF,TGTGCCAGCAGTTACACGGGGTCGGGGGGCACCGGGGAGCTGTTTTTT
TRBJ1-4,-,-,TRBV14,CASSQIHEKLFF,TGTGCCAGCAGCCAGATCCATGAAAAACTGTTTTTT
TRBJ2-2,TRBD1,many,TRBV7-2,CASSPDRGWTGELFF,TGTGCCAGCAGCCCGGACAGGGGTTGGACCGGGGAGCTGTTTTTT
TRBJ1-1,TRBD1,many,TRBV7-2,CASSSGGVTEAFF,TGTGCCAGCAGCTCAGGGGGGGTCACTGAAGCTTTCTTT
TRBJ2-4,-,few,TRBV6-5,CASSTGQGRGAKNIQYF,TGTGCCAGCAGCACCGGCCAGGGGCGCGGGGCCAAAAACATTCAGTACTTC
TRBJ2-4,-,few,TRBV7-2,CASSLLAKNIQYF,TGTGCCAGCAGCTTACTGGCGAAAAACATTCAGTACTTC
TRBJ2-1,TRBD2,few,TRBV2,CASSALTSGTNEQFF,TGTGCCAGCAGTGCTTTAACTAGCGGAACCAATGAGCAGTTCTTC
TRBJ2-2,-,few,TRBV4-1,CASSQWPGVGTGELFF,TGCGCCAGCAGCCAATGGCCGGGGGTCGGGACCGGGGAGCTGTTTTTT
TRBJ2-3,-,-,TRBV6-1,CASSFLGQSTDTQYF,TGTGCCAGCAGTTTTCTAGGTCAAAGCACAGATACGCAGTATTTT
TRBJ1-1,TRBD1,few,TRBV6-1,CASSPHFTGGTEAFF,TGTGCCAGCAGTCCCCACTTTACAGGGGGCACTGAAGCTTTCTTT
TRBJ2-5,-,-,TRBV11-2,CASSRVSNQETQYF,TGTGCCAGCAGCCGGGTTTCAAACCAAGAGACCCAGTACTTC
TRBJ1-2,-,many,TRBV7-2,CASSFHRVKYGYTF,TGTGCCAGCAGCTTTCATCGGGTTAAATATGGCTACACCTTC
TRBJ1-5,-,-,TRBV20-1,CSGEEWGRGGQPQHF,TGCAGCGGGGAGGAGTGGGGGCGCGGGGGCCAGCCCCAGCATTTT
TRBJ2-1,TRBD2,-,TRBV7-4,CASSRTGTSPYNEQFF,TGTGCCAGCAGCCGGACCGGGACTAGCCCCTACAATGAGCAGTTCTTC
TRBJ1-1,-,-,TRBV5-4,CASSLFWGNTEAFF,TGTGCCAGCAGCTTGTTCTGGGGCAACACTGAAGCTTTCTTT
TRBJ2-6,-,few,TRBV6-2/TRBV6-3,CASSYVWQGPPSGANVLTF,TGTGCCAGCAGTTACGTCTGGCAGGGTCCTCCTTCTGGGGCCAACGTCCTGACTTTC
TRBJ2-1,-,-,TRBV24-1,CATSVPAQGDNEQFF,TGTGCCACCAGTGTACCGGCCCAAGGGGACAATGAGCAGTTCTTC
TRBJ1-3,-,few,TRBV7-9,CATSQISGNTIYF,TGTGCCACGTCACAGATCTCTGGAAACACCATATATTTT
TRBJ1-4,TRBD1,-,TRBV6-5,CASSYSGQIEKLFF,TGTGCCAGCAGTTACTCGGGACAGATAGAAAAACTGTTTTTT
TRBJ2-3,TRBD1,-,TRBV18,CASSPRGTVPDTQYF,TGTGCCAGCTCACCTCGTGGGACAGTTCCGGATACGCAGTATTTT
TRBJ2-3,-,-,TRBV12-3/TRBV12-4,CASGRTQTPTDTQYF,TGTGCCAGCGGCCGGACTCAGACCCCCACAGATACGCAGTATTTT
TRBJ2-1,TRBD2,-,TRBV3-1,CASSLLAAGGNEQFF,TGTGCCAGCAGCCTTTTAGCAGCGGGGGGGAACGAGCAGTTCTTC
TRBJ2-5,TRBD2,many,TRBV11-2,CASSPAGIRWETQYF,TGTGCCAGCAGCCCAGCGGGGATTAGATGGGAGACCCAGTACTTC
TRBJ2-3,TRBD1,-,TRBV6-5,CASTGQGLTTQYF,TGTGCCAGCACCGGACAGGGGTTAACTACGCAGTATTTT
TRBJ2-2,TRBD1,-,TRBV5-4,CASSTDRGVNTGELFF,TGTGCCAGCAGCACGGACAGGGGAGTGAACACCGGGGAGCTGTTTTTT
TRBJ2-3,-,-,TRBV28,CASSGERYTDTQYF,TGTGCCAGCTCAGGGGAGAGATACACAGATACGCAGTATTTT
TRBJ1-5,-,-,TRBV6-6,CASTPGRSNQPQHF,TGTGCCAGCACCCCTGGGAGAAGCAATCAGCCCCAGCATTTT
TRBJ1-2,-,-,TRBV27,CASSSSEFYGYTF,TGTGCCAGCAGTAGTTCGGAATTCTATGGCTACACCTTC
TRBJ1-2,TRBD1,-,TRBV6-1,CASSDWDREYREGYTF,TGTGCCAGCAGTGATTGGGACAGAGAATATCGGGAAGGCTACACCTTC
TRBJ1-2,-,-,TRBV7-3,CASSSTESYGYTF,TGTGCCAGCAGCTCGACGGAGTCTTATGGCTACACCTTC
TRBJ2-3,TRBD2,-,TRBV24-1,CATSDSLTGTSGGGDTDTQYF,TGTGCCACCAGTGATTCGCTAACGGGGACTAGCGGGGGGGGGGATACAGATACGCAGTATTTT
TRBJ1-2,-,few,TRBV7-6,CASSNTLAQVTF,TGTGCCAGCAGCAATACATTAGCGCAGGTCACCTTC
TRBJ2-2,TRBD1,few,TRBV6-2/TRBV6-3,CASLEHRGPNTGELFF,TGTGCCAGCCTTGAACACAGGGGACCGAACACCGGGGAGCTGTTTTTT
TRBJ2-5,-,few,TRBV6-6,CASSYSKETLYQETQYF,TGTGCCAGCAGTTACTCGAAGGAAACTCTCTACCAAGAGACCCAGTACTTC
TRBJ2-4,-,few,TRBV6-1,CASSEKGIQYF,TGTGCCAGCAGTGAAAAGGGCATTCAGTACTTC
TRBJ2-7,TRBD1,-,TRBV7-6,CASSSRTGFTYEQYF,TGTGCCAGCAGCTCAAGGACAGGGTTCACCTACGAGCAGTACTTC
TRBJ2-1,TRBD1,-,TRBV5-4,CASRQGMNEQFF,TGTGCCAGCAGACAGGGGATGAATGAGCAGTTCTTC
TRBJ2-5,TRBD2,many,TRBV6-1,CASSQRGGQETQYF,TGTGCCAGCAGCCAGCGGGGGGGCCAAGAGACCCAGTACTTC